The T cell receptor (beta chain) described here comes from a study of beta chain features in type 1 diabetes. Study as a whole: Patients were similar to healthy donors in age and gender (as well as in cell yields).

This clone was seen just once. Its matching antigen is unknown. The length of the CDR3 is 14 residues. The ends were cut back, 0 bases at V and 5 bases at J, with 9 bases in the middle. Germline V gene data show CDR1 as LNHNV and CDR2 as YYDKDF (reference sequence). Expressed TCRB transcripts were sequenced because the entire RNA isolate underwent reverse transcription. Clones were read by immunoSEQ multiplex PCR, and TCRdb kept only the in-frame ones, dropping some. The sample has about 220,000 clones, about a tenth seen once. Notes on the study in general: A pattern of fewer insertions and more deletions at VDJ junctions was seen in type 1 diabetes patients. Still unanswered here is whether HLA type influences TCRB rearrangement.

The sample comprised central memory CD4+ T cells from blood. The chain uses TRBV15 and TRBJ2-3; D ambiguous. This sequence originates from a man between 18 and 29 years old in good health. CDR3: CATSRDYKGDTQYF. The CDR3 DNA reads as TGTGCCACCAGCAGAGATTATAAGGGAGATACGCAGTATTTT.